The entry that follows covers one T cell receptor beta chain sequence. The antigen is unknown. PCR amplification relied on 60 Vbeta primers (plus 13 Jbeta primers). Profiled with immunoSEQ multiplex PCR; TCRdb holds only in-frame clones, not every one. The repertoire consists of 150,000 or so clones, with 73% occurring once and the leading ten covering 1.5% to 2%. These data belong to a study of cytomegalovirus exposure and HLA in healthy donors. Healthy bone marrow donors formed the donor group. The V end lost 2 bases, the J end lost 0 bases, and 12 bases lay between the germline ends. Germline loops: CDR1 SGHTA, CDR2 FQGNSA. The CDR3 has 16 amino acids. Findings of the study overall: In a later analysis, a missense DCLRE1C variant was linked to TCR beta V- and J-gene trimming.

Source material: PBMCs. This chain uses TRBV7-2 with TRBJ2-3, with D tentatively TRBD2 (5 bases). The TCR originated in a woman younger than 30 in good health and CMV-seronegative. DNA for the CDR3: TGTGCCAGCAGCTTAAGGGTTAGCGCTAGCACAGATACGCAGTATTTT. Encoded protein: CASSLRVSASTDTQYF.